The 5 T cell receptor beta chains presented below share a single source sample, sequenced in a study of T cell responses to AZD1222 COVID-19 vaccine. Here immunoSEQ multiplex PCR was the method, and the copy in TCRdb shows in-frame clones only, minus some. The sample shows under 150,000 clones, approximately 89% of them seen only once. This material consisted of peripheral blood, taken on day 0 of AZD1222 vaccination. The receptor source for this set is an adult in good health.

This chain connects TRBV7-6 to TRBJ1-5, with D possibly matching TRBD1 (6 bases). The germline V gene has CDR1 SGHVS and CDR2 FNYEAQ. Trimming removed 5 bases at V and 2 bases at J, with 13 bases between. This CDR3 is built from 15 residues. CDR3 sequence (DNA): TGTGCCAGCAGCGTCGACAGGAGGGGCAATCAGCCCCAGCATTTT. Its translation is CASSVDRRGNQPQHF. The full variable domain, rest sourced from reference TRBV7-6 and TRBJ1-5, is GAGVSQSPRYKVTKRGQDVALRCDPISGHVSLYWYRQALGQGPEFLTYFNYEAQQDKSGLPNDRFSAERPEGSISTLTIQRTEQRDSAMYRCASSVDRRGNQPQHFGDGTRLSIL.

This clone is a singleton in its sample. The chain is built from TRBV6-5 and TRBJ1-6; no firm D call. Deletions cut 8 bases from V and 0 bases from J, with 5 bases between. The V gene's germline CDR1 is MNHEY and CDR2 SVGAGI. The CDR3 has 13 amino acids. The CDR3, as DNA: TGTGCCAGCCGGCCCTCCTATAATTCACCCCTCCACTTT. It yields the protein CASRPSYNSPLHF.

The chain carries TRBV18 and TRBJ2-2; a weak D match, TRBD2 (5 bases). V was clipped by 8 bases and J by 5 bases, with 12 bases between them. Germline CDR1 reads KGHSH; CDR2 reads LQKENI. The CDR3 is 13 residues long. CDR3 in amino acids: CASPLGETGELFF. CDR3 sequence (DNA): TGTGCCAGCCCGCTCGGGGAAACCGGGGAGCTGTTTTTT.

This clone was seen a single time. The chain has TRBV5-5 and TRBJ2-1; 12 nucleotides line up with TRBD2. Germline V gene data show CDR1 as SGHKS and CDR2 as YYEKEE (reference sequence). Trimming cost V 0 bases and J 0 bases; bases outside gene matches: 7. The CDR3 consists of 19 residues. The CDR3 here is CASSLGRLAGGSSYNEQFF. CDR3 bases: TGTGCCAGCAGCTTGGGCCGGCTAGCGGGAGGGAGCTCCTACAATGAGCAGTTCTTC.

This clone was detected only once. CDR3 in amino acids: CASSQVLEGFSGYTF. The CDR3 bases are TGCGCCAGCAGCCAAGTTTTGGAGGGGTTCTCTGGCTACACCTTC. This chain joins TRBV4-1 and TRBJ1-2; TRBD1 is a possible D gene (5 bases). The CDR3 length is 15 residues. Germline V gene lookup returns CDR1 MGHRA and CDR2 YSYEKL. Trimming shortened V by 1 base and J by 7 bases, and 16 bases separated the two germline ends.